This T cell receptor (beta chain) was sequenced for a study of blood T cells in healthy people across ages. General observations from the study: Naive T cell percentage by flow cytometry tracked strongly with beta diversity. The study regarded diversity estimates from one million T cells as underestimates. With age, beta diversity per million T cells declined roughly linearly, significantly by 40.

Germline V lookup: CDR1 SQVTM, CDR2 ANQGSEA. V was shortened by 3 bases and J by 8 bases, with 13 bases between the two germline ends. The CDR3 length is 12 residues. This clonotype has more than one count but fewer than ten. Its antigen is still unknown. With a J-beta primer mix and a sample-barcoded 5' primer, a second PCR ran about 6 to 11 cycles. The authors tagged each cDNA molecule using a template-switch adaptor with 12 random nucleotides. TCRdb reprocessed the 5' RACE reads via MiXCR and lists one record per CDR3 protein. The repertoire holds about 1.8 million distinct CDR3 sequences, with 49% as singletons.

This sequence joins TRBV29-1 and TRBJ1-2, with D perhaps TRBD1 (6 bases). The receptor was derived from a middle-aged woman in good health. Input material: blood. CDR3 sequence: CSVDTGNRGYTF. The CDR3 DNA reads TGCAGCGTTGATACAGGGAATCGGGGCTACACCTTC.